This TCR beta chain is from a study of prognosis after radiotherapy for stage I lung cancer. Study results and limitations: Reportedly, TRBV and TRBJ gene usage differed by presence of metastases in patients.

Looked up from germline, CDR1 is MGHRA and CDR2 is YSYEKL. V shed 5 bases and J 3 bases; nucleotides not matched to a gene: 7. The CDR3 length is 14 residues. Multiplex PCR, run in two rounds, amplified TCR beta CDR3 from genomic DNA. Used in first-round PCR were primers specific to each TRBV and TRBJ gene. TCRdb fed the multiplex PCR reads into MiXCR, producing one record per CDR3 protein. The sample has roughly 23,000 distinct CDR3 sequences, 35% to 45% seen once; the top ten hold roughly a third. In the case of this clonotype: Its matching antigen is unknown.

The V call is TRBV4-1, the J call TRBJ2-7; 7 bases align to TRBD1. The starting material was PBMCs, obtained before or after stereotactic body radiation therapy (not recorded which). The clonotype was recovered from a donor older than 45 with non-small cell lung cancer. In DNA form, the CDR3 reads TGCGCCAGCAGCACCCGACAGGGCGGCTACGAGCAGTACTTC. Protein: CASSTRQGGYEQYF.